A selection of T cell receptor beta chains follows, all from one sample in a study of cytomegalovirus exposure and HLA in healthy donors. Method: immunoSEQ multiplex PCR; TCRdb's copy keeps in-frame clones and lacks some. The sample holds roughly 120,000 clones. Source material: PBMCs. The receptors originated from a man aged 35 to 55 in good health and CMV-seronegative. Each CDR3 is given with its conserved first and last residue. A D gene is named only where the DNA matches it firmly.

J gene: TRBJ2-7
V gene: TRBV5-4
D gene: TRBD1
CDR3 DNA: TGTGCCAGCAGCCGGGGACAGGGGCACTCCTACGAGCAGTACTTC
CDR3 protein: CASSRGQGHSYEQYF

J gene: TRBJ2-1
V gene: TRBV29-1
D gene: TRBD1
CDR3 DNA: TGCAGCGAGGGACAGGGCTACAATGAGCAGTTCTTC
CDR3 protein: CSEGQGYNEQFF

J gene: TRBJ2-7
V gene: TRBV10-3
D gene: .
CDR3 DNA: TGTGCCATCAGTGAGGGGGGGAAAACCTACGAGCAGTACTTC
CDR3 protein: CAISEGGKTYEQYF

J gene: TRBJ2-3
V gene: TRBV5-4
D gene: .
CDR3 DNA: TGTGCCAGCAGCTTCGGAGCGGTCACAGATACGCAGTATTTT
CDR3 protein: CASSFGAVTDTQYF

J gene: TRBJ1-5
V gene: TRBV5-8
D gene: .
CDR3 DNA: TGTGCCAGCAGCTCCGGCTGGGGCGGCAATCAGCCCCAGCATTTT
CDR3 protein: CASSSGWGGNQPQHF

J gene: TRBJ2-7
V gene: TRBV6-5
D gene: TRBD1
CDR3 DNA: TGTGCCAGCGGGCGTCCAGGGGGCTACGAGCAGTACTTC
CDR3 protein: CASGRPGGYEQYF

J gene: TRBJ1-5
V gene: TRBV18
D gene: TRBD1
CDR3 DNA: TGTGCCAGCTCACCTGACAGGGGAGGCAATCAGCCCCAGCATTTT
CDR3 protein: CASSPDRGGNQPQHF

J gene: TRBJ2-7
V gene: TRBV6-5
D gene: .
CDR3 DNA: TGTGCCAGCACCGGCAGGGGGGTACACGAGCAGTACTTC
CDR3 protein: CASTGRGVHEQYF

J gene: TRBJ2-1
V gene: TRBV10-2
D gene: TRBD2
CDR3 DNA: TGCGCCAGCAGGGGTAGCGGGAGTTTCTACAATGAGCAGTTCTTC
CDR3 protein: CASRGSGSFYNEQFF

J gene: TRBJ1-2
V gene: TRBV11-2
D gene: TRBD1
CDR3 DNA: TGTGCCAGCAGCTTACGTATGACAGGGAAAAACTATGGCTACACCTTC
CDR3 protein: CASSLRMTGKNYGYTF

J gene: TRBJ2-3
V gene: TRBV6-1
D gene: .
CDR3 DNA: TGTGCCAGCAGTGACGGTCCAGGGGGGTTTCTCACAGATACGCAGTATTTT
CDR3 protein: CASSDGPGGFLTDTQYF

J gene: TRBJ2-3
V gene: TRBV7-9
D gene: TRBD1
CDR3 DNA: TGTGCCAGCAGCTTAGGGACAGGGGAGGGAGATACGCAGTATTTT
CDR3 protein: CASSLGTGEGDTQYF

J gene: TRBJ2-3
V gene: TRBV6-4
D gene: TRBD2
CDR3 DNA: TGTGCCAGCAGTGAAGCGGGAGACGGAGATACGCAGTATTTT
CDR3 protein: CASSEAGDGDTQYF

J gene: TRBJ1-2
V gene: TRBV6-6
D gene: TRBD1
CDR3 DNA: TGTGCCAGCAGTTACGACGGGACAGGATATGGCTACACCTTC
CDR3 protein: CASSYDGTGYGYTF

J gene: TRBJ1-4
V gene: TRBV11-2
D gene: .
CDR3 DNA: TGTGCCAGCAACCGAGGCTTCAATGAAAAACTGTTTTTT
CDR3 protein: CASNRGFNEKLFF

J gene: TRBJ1-2
V gene: TRBV7-9
D gene: .
CDR3 DNA: TGTGCCAGCAGCCCCCGGGCTGTAGGGGCGTATGGCTACACCTTC
CDR3 protein: CASSPRAVGAYGYTF

J gene: TRBJ2-4
V gene: TRBV30
D gene: .
CDR3 DNA: TGTGCCTGGAGTCCCGACGGAAACGGGCAGTACTTC
CDR3 protein: CAWSPDGNGQYF

J gene: TRBJ2-7
V gene: TRBV7-9
D gene: TRBD1
CDR3 DNA: TGTGCCAGCAGTTTTGGACAGGGGAGGACCTACGAGCAGTACTTC
CDR3 protein: CASSFGQGRTYEQYF

J gene: TRBJ2-1
V gene: TRBV6-1
D gene: TRBD1
CDR3 DNA: TGTGCCAGCAGAGCCAGGACAGGCGTTCCCAATGAGCAGTTCTTC
CDR3 protein: CASRARTGVPNEQFF

J gene: TRBJ2-2
V gene: TRBV6-1
D gene: .
CDR3 DNA: TGTGCCAGCAGTGAATTCCGGCAGGGTGGCGGGGAGCTGTTTTTT
CDR3 protein: CASSEFRQGGGELFF

J gene: TRBJ2-7
V gene: TRBV6-1
D gene: .
CDR3 DNA: TGTGCCAGCAGTGAAGCAGCCTCCTACGAGCAGTACTTC
CDR3 protein: CASSEAASYEQYF

J gene: TRBJ1-6
V gene: TRBV2
D gene: .
CDR3 DNA: TGTGCCAGCAGTGAAAGGGCAGGGGATAATTCACCCCTCCACTTT
CDR3 protein: CASSERAGDNSPLHF

J gene: TRBJ1-3
V gene: TRBV7-2
D gene: TRBD1
CDR3 DNA: TGTGCCAGCAGCTCGAGGAGACAGGGGGGTCTGGGAAACACCATATATTTT
CDR3 protein: CASSSRRQGGLGNTIYF

J gene: TRBJ1-1
V gene: TRBV29-1
D gene: .
CDR3 DNA: TGCAGCGTTGGCCCCCGACTCGGGACTGAAGCTTTCTTT
CDR3 protein: CSVGPRLGTEAFF

J gene: TRBJ1-3
V gene: TRBV2
D gene: TRBD1
CDR3 DNA: TGTGCCAGCAGTTTGGGACAGGCCAGAAACACCATATATTTT
CDR3 protein: CASSLGQARNTIYF

J gene: TRBJ1-5
V gene: TRBV29-1
D gene: .
CDR3 DNA: TGCAGCGTTGTGGAGGACAGCAATCAGCCCCAGCATTTT
CDR3 protein: CSVVEDSNQPQHF

J gene: TRBJ2-7
V gene: TRBV10-3
D gene: TRBD2
CDR3 DNA: TGTGCCATCAGTGGAACACGGACTAGCGGGACCTACGAGCAGTACTTC
CDR3 protein: CAISGTRTSGTYEQYF

J gene: TRBJ2-1
V gene: TRBV5-4
D gene: .
CDR3 DNA: TGTGCCAGCAGCTTACGTAGCGGAGGTAACAATGAGCAGTTCTTC
CDR3 protein: CASSLRSGGNNEQFF

J gene: TRBJ2-3
V gene: TRBV6-4
D gene: .
CDR3 DNA: TGTGCCAGCAGTGACATTGCGGCCAGCACAGATACGCAGTATTTT
CDR3 protein: CASSDIAASTDTQYF

J gene: TRBJ2-6
V gene: TRBV2
D gene: .
CDR3 DNA: TGTGCCAGCAAAGAGGACTACCTCTCTGGGGCCAACGTCCTGACTTTC
CDR3 protein: CASKEDYLSGANVLTF

J gene: TRBJ1-1
V gene: TRBV6-5
D gene: TRBD1
CDR3 DNA: TGTGCCAGCAGCGAGGGACAGTTGAACACTGAAGCTTTCTTT
CDR3 protein: CASSEGQLNTEAFF

J gene: TRBJ1-5
V gene: TRBV10-3
D gene: .
CDR3 DNA: TGTGCCATCAGTGGTCTGCAGGGTAGCAATCAGCCCCAGCATTTT
CDR3 protein: CAISGLQGSNQPQHF

J gene: TRBJ2-1
V gene: TRBV9
D gene: .
CDR3 DNA: TGTGCCAGCAGCTCTAGCGCCTCCTACAATGAGCAGTTCTTC
CDR3 protein: CASSSSASYNEQFF

J gene: TRBJ2-3
V gene: TRBV19
D gene: TRBD2
CDR3 DNA: TGTGCCAGTACCCTCACTAGCGGGGTTAGCACAGATACGCAGTATTTT
CDR3 protein: CASTLTSGVSTDTQYF

J gene: TRBJ2-1
V gene: TRBV5-1
D gene: TRBD2
CDR3 DNA: TGCGCCAGCAGCTTGGGGACTAGCGGAAACAATGAGCAGTTCTTC
CDR3 protein: CASSLGTSGNNEQFF

J gene: TRBJ2-7
V gene: TRBV7-2
D gene: TRBD1
CDR3 DNA: TGTGCCAGCAGTATCGGACAGGGTCCTTCCTACGAGCAGTACTTC
CDR3 protein: CASSIGQGPSYEQYF

J gene: TRBJ1-5
V gene: TRBV6-5
D gene: .
CDR3 DNA: TGTGCCAGCAGTAGGTTAGGGACAAATCAGCCCCAGCATTTT
CDR3 protein: CASSRLGTNQPQHF

J gene: TRBJ1-1
V gene: TRBV5-4
D gene: TRBD1
CDR3 DNA: TGTGCCAGCTTCCGGGACAGGATGAACACTGAAGCTTTCTTT
CDR3 protein: CASFRDRMNTEAFF

J gene: TRBJ2-3
V gene: TRBV7-8
D gene: TRBD2
CDR3 DNA: TGTGCCAGCAGCTCACTAGCGGGAACAGATACGCAGTATTTT
CDR3 protein: CASSSLAGTDTQYF

J gene: TRBJ1-2
V gene: TRBV30
D gene: .
CDR3 DNA: TGTGCCTGGATGCCGGACAGCGCAAACTATGGCTACACCTTC
CDR3 protein: CAWMPDSANYGYTF

J gene: TRBJ2-3
V gene: TRBV13
D gene: .
CDR3 DNA: TGTGCCAGCAGCTTCCAGTCCCGCCCTAGCACAGATACGCAGTATTTT
CDR3 protein: CASSFQSRPSTDTQYF

J gene: TRBJ2-1
V gene: TRBV29-1
D gene: TRBD2
CDR3 DNA: TGCAGTTCTAGCGGGAGCTCCTACAATGAGCAGTTCTTC
CDR3 protein: CSSSGSSYNEQFF

J gene: TRBJ1-2
V gene: TRBV7-2
D gene: .
CDR3 DNA: TGTGCCAGCAGCTTAGCGTTGGAGGGCGGCTACACCTTC
CDR3 protein: CASSLALEGGYTF

J gene: TRBJ2-3
V gene: TRBV2
D gene: TRBD2
CDR3 DNA: TGTGCCAGCCCCGGGACTAGCGGGAATACGCAGTATTTT
CDR3 protein: CASPGTSGNTQYF

J gene: TRBJ2-4
V gene: TRBV28
D gene: TRBD2
CDR3 DNA: TGTGCCAGCAGTGGACCGGGACTAGCGTACCGGGGGGCCAAAAACATTCAGTACTTC
CDR3 protein: CASSGPGLAYRGAKNIQYF

J gene: TRBJ2-7
V gene: TRBV5-8
D gene: TRBD2
CDR3 DNA: TGTGCCAGCGGGGACTACCGGTTCGAGCAGTACTTC
CDR3 protein: CASGDYRFEQYF

J gene: TRBJ2-7
V gene: TRBV7-8
D gene: .
CDR3 DNA: TGTGCCAGCAGCTTGAGTGAAACGCGAAGCGAGCAGTACTTC
CDR3 protein: CASSLSETRSEQYF

J gene: TRBJ2-7
V gene: TRBV6-5
D gene: TRBD1
CDR3 DNA: TGTGCCAGCAGTAGAACAGGGGGCAAGTACGAGCAGTACTTC
CDR3 protein: CASSRTGGKYEQYF

J gene: TRBJ1-5
V gene: TRBV19
D gene: TRBD1
CDR3 DNA: TGTGCCAGCGACCAGGGGGCATATAGCAATCAGCCCCAGCATTTT
CDR3 protein: CASDQGAYSNQPQHF

J gene: TRBJ2-7
V gene: TRBV13
D gene: .
CDR3 DNA: TGTGCCAGCAGGAAAGGAGGCTACTCCTACGAACAGTACTTC
CDR3 protein: CASRKGGYSYEQYF

J gene: TRBJ1-1
V gene: TRBV18
D gene: TRBD1
CDR3 DNA: TGTGCCAGCTCACCGAGACAGGGTGGGGACACTGAAGCTTTCTTT
CDR3 protein: CASSPRQGGDTEAFF

J gene: TRBJ1-5
V gene: TRBV7-6
D gene: .
CDR3 DNA: TGTGCCAGCAGCCCCCGGGGGAATCAGCCCCAGCATTTT
CDR3 protein: CASSPRGNQPQHF

J gene: TRBJ2-3
V gene: TRBV11-3
D gene: .
CDR3 DNA: TGTGCCAGCAGCTTAGAACGGGAAGATACGCAGTATTTT
CDR3 protein: CASSLEREDTQYF

J gene: TRBJ2-1
V gene: TRBV4-1
D gene: TRBD1
CDR3 DNA: TGCGCCAGCAGCCAGGATGGGGGACAGGGGGTAGTTAATGAGCAGTTCTTC
CDR3 protein: CASSQDGGQGVVNEQFF